These 27 T cell receptor beta chains were sequenced from one sample in a study of blood T cell repertoires in COVID-19. Sequencing used immunoSEQ multiplex PCR; TCRdb keeps in-frame clones, though not all of them. The repertoire consists of some 220,000 clones, with 80% to 85% occurring once and the leading ten covering roughly 3%. What was sequenced was peripheral blood. The source of these receptors is a woman in her 30s who had recovered from COVID-19.

The V call is TRBV6-5, the J call TRBJ2-7; 8 nucleotides line up with TRBD2. Germline lookup yields CDR1 MNHEY and CDR2 SVGAGI. The CDR3 covers 12 residues. The junction had 5 bases not matched to a gene; V was cut back by 8 bases and J by 5 bases. CDR3 nucleotide sequence: TGTGCCAGCGGGGTAGCGGGAAACGAGCAGTACTTC. It encodes CASGVAGNEQYF.

V and J are TRBV7-9 and TRBJ2-2; TRBD1 agrees at 8 bases. V shed 5 bases, J shed 1 base, and the junction held 6 bases outside the gene matches. The CDR3 covers 16 residues. In germline, CDR1 is SEHNR, CDR2 FQNEAQ (reference sequence). As DNA, the CDR3 is TGTGCCAGCAGCCCGCGGACAGGGAAGAACACCGGGGAGCTGTTTTTT. Translation: CASSPRTGKNTGELFF.

The chain has TRBV11-2 and TRBJ2-7, with D tentatively TRBD2 (5 bases). Germline V gene sequence: CDR1 SGHAT, CDR2 FQNNGV. V dropped 6 bases and J dropped 3 bases, with 12 bases sitting between them. The CDR3 spans 13 residues. The chain's CDR3 is CASSRTGNYEQYF. CDR3 DNA sequence: TGTGCCAGCAGTCGGACTGGTAACTACGAGCAGTACTTC. The full variable domain, rest sourced from reference TRBV11-2 and TRBJ2-7, is EAGVAQSPRYKIIEKRQSVAFWCNPISGHATLYWYQQILGQGPKLLIQFQNNGVVDDSQLPKDRFSAERLKGVDSTLKIQPAKLEDSAVYLCASSRTGNYEQYFGPGTRLTVT.

The V call is TRBV21-1, the J call TRBJ2-7; the table calls TRBD2, which could not be checked here. TRBV21-1 is a pseudogene segment. The CDR3 is made up of 14 amino acids. In DNA form, the CDR3 reads TGTGCCAGCAGGGATTGGACTGTCTCCTACGAGCAGTACTTC. This sequence encodes CASRDWTVSYEQYF.

The chain recombines TRBV5-4 with TRBJ2-5, with 11 positions matching TRBD2. V was clipped by 1 base and J by 4 bases; unmatched bases: 12. Looked up from germline, CDR1 is SGHNT and CDR2 is YYREEE (reference sequence). This CDR3 has 18 residues. The CDR3 sequence: CASSLILLAGVSLETQYF. CDR3 sequence (DNA): TGTGCCAGCAGCTTGATCTTACTAGCGGGAGTTAGCCTAGAGACCCAGTACTTC.

The V call is TRBV27, the J call TRBJ1-1; no clear D gene. Germline V gene lookup returns CDR1 MNHEY and CDR2 SMNVEV (reference sequence). The CDR3 totals 14 residues. Trimming took off 2 bases at V and 1 base at J, with 8 bases between the two ends. The CDR3 DNA sequence: TGTGCCAGCAGTTTAAGTGGTAGGAACACTGAAGCTTTCTTT. Its translation is CASSLSGRNTEAFF.

The chain is built from TRBV5-4 and TRBJ2-5; D is perhaps TRBD2 (7 bases). V shed 4 bases and J shed 3 bases, with 16 bases lying between them. CDR1 SGHNT and CDR2 YYREEE come from the germline V gene (reference sequence). The CDR3 consists of 15 residues. CDR3 nucleotides: TGTGCCAGCAGCCCCCGTCTAGGGGGGGAAGAGACCCAGTACTTC. Its protein is CASSPRLGGEETQYF.

J is TRBJ1-3 and V is TRBV19; TRBD1 might be the D (5 bases). CDR1 is LNHDA and CDR2 is SQIVND in the germline V gene (reference sequence). This CDR3 is 14 amino acids long. V lost 7 bases to trimming and J lost 2 bases, with 12 bases between them. The CDR3 nucleotides read TGTGCCAGTAAGCCCCTGACAGCTGGAAACACCATATATTTT. Protein product: CASKPLTAGNTIYF.

As regards this clone: Other nucleotide sequences from this sample produce the same CDR3. The gene calls are TRBV9 and TRBJ1-1, with 10 bases fitting TRBD1. Germline V lookup: CDR1 SGDLS, CDR2 YYNGEE. With 3 bases clipped from V and 5 bases from J, the junction kept 1 base outside the gene matches. This CDR3 region has 13 residues. The CDR3 is CASSGTGGTEAFF. The CDR3 DNA follows: TGTGCCAGCAGCGGGACAGGGGGAACTGAAGCTTTCTTT.

This clone was seen only a few times. The V gene is TRBV5-8, the J gene TRBJ2-5; 10 bases line up with TRBD1. The V segment lost 3 bases and the J segment 4 bases; nucleotides outside the gene matches: 9. The CDR3 spans 16 residues. CDR1 is SGHTS, CDR2 YDEGEE, per germline. DNA of the CDR3: TGTGCCAGCAGCTCGCCGGGGACAGGGGTTAGAGAGACCCAGTACTTC. Encoded protein: CASSSPGTGVRETQYF. The full variable domain, its missing parts supplied by reference TRBV5-8 and TRBJ2-5, is EAGVTQSPTHLIKTRGQQATLRCSPISGHTSVYWYQQALGLGLQFLLWYDEGEERNRGNFPPRFSGRQFPNYSSELNVNALELEDSALYLCASSSPGTGVRETQYFGPGTRLLVL.

The chain combines TRBV4-2 with TRBJ1-4; 9 bases are shared with TRBD1. The CDR3 is 16 amino acids. Looked up from germline, CDR1 is LGHNA and CDR2 is YNFKEQ. Germline trimming cut 1 base from V and 8 bases from J; bases unmatched to any gene: 8. The CDR3 bases are TGTGCCAGCAGCCAAGGGGCTGGACAGGGGTGGGAAAAACTGTTTTTT. Residues: CASSQGAGQGWEKLFF.

The chain couples TRBV5-1 to TRBJ2-1; a possible D gene is TRBD2 (6 bases). Germline CDR1 SGHRS, CDR2 YFSETQ. The germline V and J ends were trimmed by 5 bases and 1 base, with 10 bases remaining between them. This CDR3 spans 14 amino acids. The CDR3 loop is CASRAGTSYNEQFF. CDR3 sequence (DNA): TGCGCCAGCAGAGCGGGTACGTCCTACAATGAGCAGTTCTTC. Drawing the rest from reference TRBV5-1 and TRBJ2-1, the complete variable domain is KAGVTQTPRYLIKTRGQQVTLSCSPISGHRSVSWYQQTPGQGLQFLFEYFSETQRNKGNFPGRFSGRQFSNSRSEMNVSTLELGDSALYLCASRAGTSYNEQFFGPGTRLTVL.

The chain is built from TRBV28 and TRBJ2-1, with a possible D match to TRBD2 (5 bases). Looked up from germline, CDR1 is MDHEN and CDR2 is SYDVKM. The CDR3 length is 15 residues. V was clipped by 3 bases and J by 9 bases, with 18 bases between them. The DNA of the CDR3 is TGTGCCAGCAGTTTCTTCGCCGGGAATCATGGTGAGCAGTTCTTC. It encodes CASSFFAGNHGEQFF. The complete variable domain, with remaining parts taken from reference TRBV28 and TRBJ2-1, reads DVKVTQSSRYLVKRTGEKVFLECVQDMDHENMFWYRQDPGLGLRLIYFSYDVKMKEKGDIPEGYSVSREKKERFSLILESASTNQTSMYLCASSFFAGNHGEQFFGPGTRLTVL.

This clone was seen more than once but under ten times. The chain combines TRBV6-2 or TRBV6-3 with TRBJ1-1, with TRBD1 as a possible D gene (5 bases). The CDR3 length is 15 residues. Germline V lookup: CDR1 MNHEY, CDR2 SVGEGT. V dropped 3 bases and J dropped 4 bases, with 15 bases sitting between them. The CDR3 nucleotides read TGTGCCAGCAGTTATGGGGGGAGCCCTACCACTGAAGCTTTCTTT. Translation gives CASSYGGSPTTEAFF.

The chain recombines TRBV27 with TRBJ1-1, with 9 nucleotides matching TRBD1. V lost 3 bases, J lost 4 bases, and 3 bases stayed unmatched. Germline V gives CDR1 MNHEY, CDR2 SMNVEV (reference sequence). The CDR3 runs 14 residues. The DNA of the CDR3 is TGTGCCAGCAGTTTGACAGGGGGGACCACTGAAGCTTTCTTT. It encodes CASSLTGGTTEAFF.

The rearrangement uses TRBV5-4 and TRBJ2-1, with D maybe TRBD1 (5 bases). CDR1 is SGHNT and CDR2 is YYREEE in the germline V gene (reference sequence). V lost 6 bases and J lost 0, with 16 bases in between. This CDR3 has 16 amino acids. In DNA, the CDR3 is TGTGCCAGCAACTTTCTGGGGCCGAGCTCCTACAATGAGCAGTTCTTC. It is translated as CASNFLGPSSYNEQFF.

V and J are TRBV5-5 and TRBJ2-3; no definite D call. V shed 4 bases and J shed 1 base, with 7 bases lying between them. Germline V lookup: CDR1 SGHKS, CDR2 YYEKEE (reference sequence). There are 13 residues in the CDR3. In DNA form, the CDR3 reads TGTGCCAGCAGCCCCCAGGGCACAGATACGCAGTATTTT. It codes for CASSPQGTDTQYF.

The chain employs TRBV11-2 and TRBJ2-7, with 12 bases fitting TRBD2. Trimming cost V 5 bases and J 7 bases; bases outside gene matches: 6. There are 14 residues in the CDR3. Germline V lookup: CDR1 SGHAT, CDR2 FQNNGV. CDR3 amino acids: CASSRLAGVGEQYF. Written as DNA, the CDR3 is TGTGCCAGCAGCCGACTAGCGGGAGTAGGTGAGCAGTACTTC.

This clone was seen a few times. The rearrangement joins TRBV29-1 to TRBJ1-3; no reliable D call. V lost 0 bases and J 2 bases, leaving 11 bases between the germline ends. The CDR3 extends over 15 amino acids. Germline CDR1 SQVTM, CDR2 ANQGSEA. CDR3 in amino acids: CSVEDINSAGNTIYF. The CDR3 coding sequence is TGCAGCGTTGAAGATATTAACAGTGCTGGAAACACCATATATTTT.

The chain joins TRBV21-1 to TRBJ2-7; the tabulated D call, TRBD2, remains unverified against the DNA. TRBV21-1 is described as a pseudogene. The CDR3 sequence is 17 residues long. The CDR3 nucleotides are TGTGCCAGCAGCGTCAGGCTACTAGCGGCAGATCCCTACGAGCAGTACTTC. It codes for CASSVRLLAADPYEQYF.

The chain uses TRBV6-6 and TRBJ1-3, with D perhaps matching TRBD1 (5 bases). Germline V CDR1 and CDR2: MNHNY, SVGAGI (reference sequence). CDR3 length: 15 amino acids. The V and J ends lost 2 bases and 1 base respectively, with 9 bases between them. The CDR3 DNA follows: TGTGCCAGCAGTTACCTGGGGGGATCTGGAAACACCATATATTTT. Translation: CASSYLGGSGNTIYF.

The chain uses TRBV7-9 and TRBJ2-5; 7 bases fit TRBD2. The CDR3 has 14 amino acids. Germline V gives CDR1 SEHNR, CDR2 FQNEAQ (reference sequence). After removal of 5 bases from V and 3 bases from J, the junction contained 6 bases not matched to a gene. DNA of the CDR3: TGTGCCAGCAGCCTCGCCGGGACTAAAGAGACCCAGTACTTC. Its protein product is CASSLAGTKETQYF.

This clone has only a few counts. The chain has TRBV9 and TRBJ2-5, with D possibly being TRBD2 (6 bases). The CDR3 has 14 residues. Trimming stripped 0 bases from V and 4 bases from J, with 10 bases between. Germline V gives CDR1 SGDLS, CDR2 YYNGEE. As DNA, the CDR3 is TGTGCCAGCAGCGTAGGCGGGAAGCCAGAGACCCAGTACTTC. It is translated as CASSVGGKPETQYF.

This clone appeared once. This rearrangement joins TRBV25-1 to TRBJ2-7; no clear D gene. V was clipped by 5 bases and J by 1 base, with 6 bases between them. Germline V CDR1 and CDR2: MGHDK, SYGVNS. The CDR3 has 12 residues. In nucleotides, the CDR3 is TGTGCCAGCAGTAAACTTTCCTACGAGCAGTACTTC. Translating it yields CASSKLSYEQYF.

The chain has TRBV7-3 and TRBJ2-3; the match to TRBD2 covers 7 bases. CDR1 SGHTA and CDR2 FQGTGA come from the germline V gene. V was clipped by 3 bases and J by 4 bases; unmatched bases: 4. This CDR3 spans 14 amino acids. CDR3 in amino acids: CASSFTAGADTQYF. CDR3 nucleotide sequence: TGTGCCAGCAGCTTCACTGCGGGAGCAGATACGCAGTATTTT.

This chain joins TRBV29-1 and TRBJ1-3; 9 nucleotides match TRBD1. The CDR3 has 14 amino acids. CDR1 SQVTM and CDR2 ANQGSEA come from the germline V gene. Unmatched junction bases numbered 5, after V lost 4 bases and J lost 4 bases. CDR3 sequence reads: CSVGGTGSGNTIYF. The CDR3 bases are TGCAGCGTTGGAGGGACAGGGTCAGGAAACACCATATATTTT.

The rearrangement uses TRBV7-3 and TRBJ1-1; D perhaps matches TRBD1 (6 bases). The length of the CDR3 is 12 residues. The germline CDR1 and CDR2 sequences are SGHTA and FQGTGA. V lost 4 bases to trimming and J lost 7 bases, with 10 bases between them. The CDR3 bases are TGTGCCAGCAGCTACGGACAGAATGAAGCTTTCTTT. It translates to CASSYGQNEAFF.